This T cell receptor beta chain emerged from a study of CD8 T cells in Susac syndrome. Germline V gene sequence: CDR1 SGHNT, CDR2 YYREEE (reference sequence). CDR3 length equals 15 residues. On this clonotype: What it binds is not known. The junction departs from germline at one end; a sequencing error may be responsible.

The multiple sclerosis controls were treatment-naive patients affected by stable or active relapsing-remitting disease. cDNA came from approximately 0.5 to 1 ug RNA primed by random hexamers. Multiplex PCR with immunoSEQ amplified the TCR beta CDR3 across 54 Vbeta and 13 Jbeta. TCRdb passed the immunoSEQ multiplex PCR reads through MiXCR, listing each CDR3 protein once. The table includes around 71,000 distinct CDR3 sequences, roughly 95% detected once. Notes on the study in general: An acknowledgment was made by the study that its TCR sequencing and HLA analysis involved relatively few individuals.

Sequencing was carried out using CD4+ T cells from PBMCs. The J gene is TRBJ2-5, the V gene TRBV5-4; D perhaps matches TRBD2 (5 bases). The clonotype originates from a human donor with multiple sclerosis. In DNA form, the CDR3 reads TGTGCCAGCAGTTTTGCCGGGCTAAATGGGGAGATCCAGTACTTC. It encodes CASSFAGLNGEIQYF.